The T cell receptor beta chain under discussion was sequenced for a study of metastatic and nonmetastatic thyroid tumors. Study overall: Both malignant and benign thyroid patients supplied peripheral blood and tumor or nodule tissue samples, across which the repertoires of these patients were then compared.

Nobody among the patients had been given any treatment before thyroid surgery. A few counts support this clone. This CDR3 spans 15 amino acids. V gave up 4 bases and J gave up 4 bases; unmatched junction bases: 7. Germline V lookup: CDR1 MNHEY, CDR2 SMNVEV (reference sequence). Per the original data handling: Using the CDR3 differences seen across clinicopathological groups, the authors built a distant-metastasis classifier for papillary thyroid cancer, which was meant to discriminate distant-metastatic patients. TCRdb reprocessed the PCR reads via MiXCR. The V and J calls follow TCRdb's processing rather than the paper's. The table includes around 30,000 clones, about 18% detected once.

The sample consisted of blood. The chain is built from TRBV27 and TRBJ2-7; 10 bases align to TRBD2. This sequence originates from a female donor with papillary thyroid cancer or a benign thyroid nodule (not recorded which). Some clones in this sample may be carry-over from other donors' samples. This CDR3 is CASSYVTSGRYEQYF. CDR3 in DNA: TGTGCCAGCAGTTATGTGACTAGCGGGCGATACGAGCAGTACTTC.